Below are 6 T cell receptor beta chains sequenced from a single sample in a study of T cells expressing NK-cell markers. TCRdb reprocessed the 5' RACE reads; each CDR3 protein has one entry and no DNA is given. The listing records 300,000 or so distinct CDR3 sequences. Sequenced material: blood T cells: a sorted CD56 or NKG2C T cell subset, CD4+ or CD8+ T cells, or bulk PBMC T cells (not recorded which). These receptors were taken from a woman between 18 and 70 years old in good health.

V usage is TRBV9 and J usage is TRBJ1-2; without DNA, the TCRdb call of TRBD1 cannot be checked. This CDR3 has 15 residues. Looked up from germline, CDR1 is SGDLS and CDR2 is YYNGEE. The CDR3 sequence: CASSVAGRLRDGYTF.

V and J are TRBV5-8 and TRBJ2-3; TCRdb designates TRBD2, a call that cannot be tested without DNA. The CDR3 has 15 amino acids. Looked up from germline, CDR1 is SGHTS and CDR2 is YDEGEE. This chain's CDR3 is CASRDAQGPRNTQYF.

The rearrangement links TRBV20-1 to TRBJ2-3; TCRdb proposes TRBD1, but this gene call is untestable without DNA. This CDR3 has 14 residues. Germline V gene sequence: CDR1 DFQATT, CDR2 SNEGSKA (reference sequence). The CDR3 spells CSARDTGRTDTQYF.

The chain joins TRBV19 to TRBJ2-1; TCRdb calls TRBD2, which cannot be checked without DNA. The germline CDR1 and CDR2 sequences are LNHDA and SQIVND (reference sequence). This CDR3 region has 13 residues. CDR3 amino acids: CASSFLGENEQFF.

V gene TRBV20-1 combines with J gene TRBJ2-5; TCRdb's D call of TRBD1 is untestable without DNA. In germline, CDR1 is DFQATT, CDR2 SNEGSKA (reference sequence). The CDR3 extends over 12 amino acids. CDR3 loop: CSARGGVETQYF.

V is TRBV29-1 and J is TRBJ2-3. The CDR3 sequence is 11 residues long. Germline CDR1 and CDR2: SQVTM and ANQGSEA. CDR3: CSVRGTDTQYF.